This entry concerns a single TCR beta chain. This clone was found a few times. This clone's antigen is unknown. Base qualities were left out, and no much larger clone turns up one base away. Via the germline V gene (reference sequence), CDR1 is GTSNPN and CDR2 SVGIG. The CDR3, cysteine through phenylalanine, is 13 amino acids long. Only CDR3 DNA remains: 39 bases, in frame from the first base. Relative to germline, V is 3 bases shorter and J is 7 bases shorter, with 10 bases between their ends. Collaborating institutions collected whole blood in K2EDTA tubes following their own protocols. For TCRbeta analysis, collaborators shipped samples in one of three forms: frozen whole blood, isolated PBMCs, or DNA extracted from either of those sample types. These data come from a study of blood T cell repertoires in COVID-19 (dated by TCRdb to about 2020). Study-level background: The collaborator samples originated in the United States, Italy and Spain and spanned the acute and convalescent phases of COVID-19. Where HLA class I and class II types were available, the types were taken from metadata supplied by the sample provider, not from assay-based typing. The repertoires were made available in a free public database intended to serve as a resource for research on the immune response to SARS-CoV-2. The material from the prospective study consisted of cDNA or gDNA derived from T cells, B-cell-depleted T cells, or PBMCs. Sample metadata almost always included a de-identified subject ID, COVID-19 status, age in years and sex. Deeply sampled blood TCRbeta repertoires from subjects exposed to, actively infected with, or recovered from COVID-19 were included in the dataset. Samples came from the ongoing ImmuneRACE study (first 160 participants) plus 1,254 subjects from 6 global collaborators.

The research as a whole found: Clinical and demographic metadata were provided uncurated, with the amount varying by source and participant.

The immunoSEQ Assay, a bias-controlled multiplex PCR, was used to amplify TCRbeta CDR3 regions from genomic DNA. From the authors' description of their analysis: The number of nucleated cells in each sample was estimated from the amplification of reference gene primers within the assay. Sequence reads were collapsed and filtered to measure the absolute abundance of every unique TCRbeta CDR3 rearrangement. For each sample, productive Simpson clonality was calculated by taking the square root of Simpson's diversity index across productive rearrangements. The source is immuneACCESS, and TCRdb retained only in-frame sequences with V and J called. Part of the clones is not carried over; for the studies checked, unresolved V genes explain less than half of this, and the remainder is unexplained. The V and J calls and clone size are taken from that table; D and trimming were inferred from the DNA. This sample comprises about half a million clones, 80% to 90% of them detected only once. Jointly, the top ten make up roughly 3.1% of the sample.

Recombination joined TRBV30 with TRBJ1-6, and possibly TRBD1, on 5 matching bases. The material sequenced was peripheral blood. This receptor was identified in a human donor in a cohort sampled during active COVID-19. The nucleotide sequence is given as TGTGCCTGGAGCGCAGGGCGCAATTCACCCCTCCACTTT. Translated, it gives CAWSAGRNSPLHF. With the portions outside the CDR3 filled from the reference TRBV30 and TRBJ1-6 genes, the complete variable region becomes SQTIHQWPATLVQPVGSPLSLECTVEGTSNPNLYWYRQAAGRGLQLLFYSVGIGQISSEVPQNLSASRPQDRQFILSSKKLLLSDSGFYLCAWSAGRNSPLHFGNGTRLTVT.